The present T cell receptor (beta chain) was sequenced within a study of Graves' ophthalmopathy and Graves' hyperthyroidism. Study-level points and caveats: At roughly 67% sensitivity and approximately 74% specificity, the model predicted progression of the ophthalmopathy. Most clonotypes expanded in thyroid above 0.001 frequency were present in blood too.

This clonotype has ten or more counts. What it binds is unknown. Amplification from RNA transcripts yielded the TCR beta CDR3 regions. After a first-round RT-PCR with HTBI primers, a second-round multiplex PCR was run. TCRdb passed the multiplex PCR reads through MiXCR, listing each CDR3 protein once. The table lists over 450,000 distinct CDR3 sequences, 13% to 15% of them singletons. Germline lookup yields CDR1 ENHRY and CDR2 SYGVKD. V was pared by 0 bases and J by 2 bases, with 8 bases between. This CDR3 has 16 amino acids. The PBMC fraction was derived from more than 8 ml of fresh peripheral blood. The sequencing input was blood. This clonotype was obtained from a woman in her twenties or thirties with Graves' ophthalmopathy. This rearrangement joins TRBV10-3 to TRBJ1-6; unclear D gene. CDR3 sequence: CAISESMGTYNSPLHF. The CDR3 coding sequence is TGTGCCATCAGTGAGTCGATGGGAACCTATAATTCACCCCTCCACTTT.